The rows below give T cell receptor beta chains drawn from one sample of a study of shared clonotypes between healthy human individuals. Assay: immunoSEQ multiplex PCR; the TCRdb copy retains only in-frame clones and omits some. In the table there are approximately 810,000 clones, 80% to 95% of which are singletons. The sequenced material came from naive CD8+ T cells sorted from blood. All receptors derive from a man aged 25 to 40 in good health. The CDR3 runs from the conserved cysteine through the conserved F or W. A D gene is named only where the DNA matches it firmly. Size tells how often a clone was seen (once, few, many) or the class of an expanded clone, and some rows leave it out.

clone size	D gene	V gene	J gene	CDR3 DNA	CDR3 protein
.	.	TRBV7-9	TRBJ2-7	TGTGCCAGCAGCCTCCCCTCAGGGGTCGAGCAGTACTTC	CASSLPSGVEQYF
.	.	TRBV9	TRBJ2-7	TGTGCCAGCAGCCCCGACTACGAGCAGTACTTC	CASSPDYEQYF
.	TRBD1	TRBV4-1	TRBJ1-1	TGCGCCAGCAGCCAGGCAGGGGGGAGGAACACTGAAGCTTTCTTT	CASSQAGGRNTEAFF
.	TRBD2	TRBV29-1	TRBJ2-1	TGCAGCGTTGAAGAGTCTAGCGGGAGCATGGATGAGCAGTTCTTC	CSVEESSGSMDEQFF
.	TRBD1	TRBV30	TRBJ2-1	TGTGCCTGGAGTTCCAGGGACAGGCACAATGAGCAGTTCTTC	CAWSSRDRHNEQFF
.	TRBD2	TRBV7-6	TRBJ2-1	TGTGCCAGCAGCCCGCGAGCGGGAGCCCGGGCCAATGAGCAGTTCTTC	CASSPRAGARANEQFF
.	.	TRBV6-1	TRBJ1-1	TGTGCCAGCAGTGAGGGGGTTCTGTACCTACACACTGAAGCTTTCTTT	CASSEGVLYLHTEAFF
.	.	TRBV27	TRBJ2-5	TGTGCCAGCAGTTTACGATATCCCGGGGGAAGGGTGGAGACCCAGTACTTC	CASSLRYPGGRVETQYF
.	TRBD2	TRBV5-6	TRBJ2-7	TGTGCCAGCAGCTTGGAGCGGGAGGGTTTACGGGAGTCCTACGAGCAGTACTTC	CASSLEREGLRESYEQYF
.	TRBD2	TRBV10-3	TRBJ2-1	TGTGCCATCAGTGAGTCGCCTAGCGGATACAATGAGCAGTTCTTC	CAISESPSGYNEQFF
.	.	TRBV7-9	TRBJ2-1	TGTGCCAGCAGCTCCCCAGATAATTACAATGAGCAGTTCTTC	CASSSPDNYNEQFF
.	TRBD2	TRBV27	TRBJ2-7	TGTGCCAGCAGTTCATTTAGCGGGAGCTCCTACGAGCAGTACTTC	CASSSFSGSSYEQYF
.	.	TRBV9	TRBJ1-1	TGTGCCAGCAGCGATACACTAAACACTGAAGCTTTCTTT	CASSDTLNTEAFF
.	.	TRBV6-5	TRBJ1-1	TGTGCCAGCAGTTCCCCCACGAACACTGAAGCTTTCTTT	CASSSPTNTEAFF
.	TRBD1	TRBV27	TRBJ2-5	TGTGCCAGCAGTTTCCTCGGACAGGTAGAGACCCAGTACTTC	CASSFLGQVETQYF
once	.	TRBV5-6	TRBJ1-5	TGTGCCAGCAGCGGAAAGGGACATGGCAATCAGCCCCAGCATTTT	CASSGKGHGNQPQHF
.	.	TRBV5-1	TRBJ1-5	TGCGCCAGCAGCTTACGGGACGGCCAGCCCCAGCATTTT	CASSLRDGQPQHF
.	.	TRBV27	TRBJ2-7	TGTGCCAGCAGTCAAGGCAGGGGATCCTACGAGCAGTACTTC	CASSQGRGSYEQYF
.	TRBD2	TRBV4-3	TRBJ2-7	TGCGCCAGCAGCCAAGGTCCTAGCGGCTACGAGCAGTACTTC	CASSQGPSGYEQYF
.	.	TRBV27	TRBJ1-2	TGTGCCAGCAGTTTTGTCCCTGGGGACTATGGCTACACCTTC	CASSFVPGDYGYTF
.	TRBD2	TRBV5-5	TRBJ2-1	TGTGCCAGCAGCCTTCGCGGAGCGGGAAGCTCCTACAATGAGCAGTTCTTC	CASSLRGAGSSYNEQFF
.	.	TRBV14	TRBJ2-7	TGTGCCAGCAGCCACTCGCCGTACGAGCAGTACTTC	CASSHSPYEQYF
.	.	TRBV7-9	TRBJ2-7	TGTGCCAGCAGCTCATCAGGTAGCCGGAATGGTAGCTACGAGCAGTACTTC	CASSSSGSRNGSYEQYF
.	.	TRBV7-9	TRBJ2-7	TGTGCCAGCGAAAACGCCGGGGGTACCTACGAGCAGTACTTC	CASENAGGTYEQYF
.	.	TRBV7-8	TRBJ2-1	TGTGCCAGCAGCGCCGCGGGGGCAGCTTACAATGAGCAGTTCTTC	CASSAAGAAYNEQFF
once	.	TRBV28	TRBJ2-1	TGTGCCTGCCGAGACGAGGGGAACTACAATGAGCAGTTCTTC	CACRDEGNYNEQFF
.	TRBD1	TRBV6-1	TRBJ1-2	TGTGCCAGCAGCCCCCTGGGACAGCGCATTTATGGCTACACCTTC	CASSPLGQRIYGYTF
.	TRBD1	TRBV28	TRBJ2-2	TGTGCCAGCAGTCCGACAGGGTTCGCCGGGGAGCTGTTTTTT	CASSPTGFAGELFF
.	.	TRBV6-1	TRBJ1-2	TGTGCCAGCAGTGAGGGGGGGCCCTTC	CASSEGGPF
.	TRBD2	TRBV6-5	TRBJ2-7	TGTGCCAGCAGCGCGGGTACTAGCGGGGGTGACGAGCAGTACTTC	CASSAGTSGGDEQYF
.	.	TRBV7-9	TRBJ2-1	TGTGCCAGCAGCTCAACCCGGGCCTCCGAGGACAATGAGCAGTTCTTC	CASSSTRASEDNEQFF
.	TRBD1	TRBV27	TRBJ1-5	TGTGCCAGCAGTTTAGTGCAGGGGGCTCAGCCCCAGCATTTT	CASSLVQGAQPQHF
.	.	TRBV11-3	TRBJ1-1	TGTGCCCCCCAACAAGCTTTCTTT	CAPQQAFF
.	TRBD2	TRBV9	TRBJ2-2	TGTGCCAGCAGCGAGGGGACTAGCGGGAGGATGGACGGGGAGCTGTTTTTT	CASSEGTSGRMDGELFF
.	.	TRBV27	TRBJ2-7	TGTGCCAGCAGTGAGACAGGTGGCGGCTACGAGCAGTACTTC	CASSETGGGYEQYF
.	.	TRBV4-3	TRBJ2-3	TGCGCCAGCAGCCAAGATCTAACGGGAGAGGCATCAGATACGCAGTATTTT	CASSQDLTGEASDTQYF
few	.	TRBV21-1	TRBJ2-7	TGTGCCAGCATCACAGGGGAACTTGACGAGCAGTACTTC	CASITGELDEQYF
.	.	TRBV5-1	TRBJ2-2	TGCGCCAGCAGCCCCCGGGCGGAGGGAAATACGGGGGAGCTGTTTTTT	CASSPRAEGNTGELFF
.	TRBD2	TRBV15	TRBJ2-7	TGTGCCACCAGCAGAGTGGCTAGCGGGAGTTCCGAGCAGTACTTC	CATSRVASGSSEQYF
.	.	TRBV11-2	TRBJ1-4	TGTGCCAGCAGCTTAGTAGGTGAAAAACTGTTTTTT	CASSLVGEKLFF
.	TRBD2	TRBV7-9	TRBJ2-5	TGTGCCAGCAGTCTTAGCGGGAGGGGAGAGACCCAGTACTTC	CASSLSGRGETQYF
.	TRBD1	TRBV7-6	TRBJ2-7	TGTGCCAGCAGCTTACCCTCCGGGACAGGGATCTACGAGCAGTACTTC	CASSLPSGTGIYEQYF
.	.	TRBV6-4	TRBJ2-1	TGTGCCGGCCAGGGGGGTGAGCAGTTCTTC	CAGQGGEQFF
.	TRBD1	TRBV7-8	TRBJ1-1	TGTGCCAGCAGCCGTAGAGGCCCGGGACAGCTAAAGAACACTGAAGCTTTCTTT	CASSRRGPGQLKNTEAFF
.	TRBD2	TRBV9	TRBJ2-1	TGTGCCAGCAGCGCGGACCCGGGACTAGCCAATGAGCAGTTCTTC	CASSADPGLANEQFF
.	.	TRBV18	TRBJ1-4	TGTGCCAGCTCGCCAACGACAGCGGTAGTAGGTCTGTTTTTT	CASSPTTAVVGLFF
.	.	TRBV27	TRBJ2-1	TGTGCCAGCAGTTTATCTTTGAGGGGAGAAGGTGAGCAGTTCTTC	CASSLSLRGEGEQFF
.	.	TRBV27	TRBJ2-7	TGTGCCAGCAGTATGAGACTAGCCTACGAGCAGTACTTC	CASSMRLAYEQYF
.	.	TRBV29-1	TRBJ1-2	TGCAGCCTGAACGGGGACCCTCTCTATGGCTACACCTTC	CSLNGDPLYGYTF
.	.	TRBV7-9	TRBJ2-7	TGTGCCAGCAGCCCCTCGCCCTACGAGCAGTACTTC	CASSPSPYEQYF
.	TRBD2	TRBV4-1	TRBJ2-7	TGCGCCAGCAGCCAAGTCCACCCGGGAGCGGGAGCCTACGAGCAGTACTTC	CASSQVHPGAGAYEQYF
.	TRBD2	TRBV27	TRBJ2-3	TGTGCCAGCACCTTAGGGGCGGGAGGGCTAGATACGCAGTATTTT	CASTLGAGGLDTQYF
.	.	TRBV14	TRBJ1-2	TGTGCCAGCAGCCAAGTCAAATACGGATATGGCTACACCTTC	CASSQVKYGYGYTF
.	TRBD2	TRBV7-8	TRBJ2-1	TGTGCCAGCAGCAAATTTTGGGGAGGGAGGGACAATGAGCAGTTCTTC	CASSKFWGGRDNEQFF